Sequencing of this T cell receptor beta chain was carried out in a study of Graves' ophthalmopathy and Graves' hyperthyroidism. Findings and caveats of the study: A 13-signature model separated ophthalmopathy from stable hyperthyroidism, reaching roughly 85% sensitivity and 81.08% specificity cross-validated. Most clonotypes expanded in thyroid above 0.001 frequency were present in blood too.

As the template, RNA transcripts were used to amplify TCR beta CDR3 regions. A first-round RT-PCR used HTBI primers, followed by a second-round multiplex PCR. Each CDR3 protein gets one entry after TCRdb re-called the multiplex PCR reads with MiXCR. The table has 680,000 or so distinct CDR3 sequences, 22% seen once. This clonotype was counted at least ten times. Its target is not known. The CDR3 loop spans 13 amino acids. CDR1 and CDR2 (germline): SGHDN, FVKESK. V was pared by 1 base and J by 5 bases, with 8 bases between. Hyperthyroidism is called stable when no ophthalmopathy develops within 18 months of follow-up.

This clonotype was obtained from a woman aged 18 to 35 with stable Graves' hyperthyroidism. Some clones in this sample may be carry-over from other donors' samples. The sequenced material came from peripheral blood. The V gene is TRBV14, the J gene TRBJ2-5, with D perhaps given as TRBD1 or TRBD2 (5 bases each). CDR3: CASSQVGAETQYF. As DNA, the CDR3 is TGTGCCAGCAGCCAAGTCGGGGCTGAGACCCAGTACTTC.